This entry describes one T cell receptor beta chain. Its antigen is still unknown. Other DNA variants within this sample encode the same CDR3. This record comes from a study of CD8+ T cells in alopecia areata. On the study more broadly: For the treated group, dosing was oral tofacitinib at 5 to 10 mg twice daily. Study-wide findings and caveats: Especially in alopecia totalis/universalis, lesional scalp showed greater clonality than normal scalp did.

Germline V gene data show CDR1 as SQVTM and CDR2 as ANQGSEA. CDR3 size: 12 residues. With 6 bases removed from V and 0 bases from J, the gap between germline ends came to 7 bases. Following extraction, RNA underwent reverse transcription to cDNA, which served as the sequencing template. The protocol was immunoSEQ multiplex PCR, while the TCRdb copy is restricted to in-frame clones and leaves out a portion. The repertoire has some 220,000 clones, more than 45% of them found once; the top ten carry roughly 1.6%. Indicated treatment: oral pan-JAK inhibitor, 5-10 mg twice daily. Individuals with alopecia areata gave both lesional scalp punch biopsies and peripheral blood for collection. Sorted populations comprised CD4+ and CD8+ T cells obtained from PBMCs.

The chain employs TRBV29-1 and TRBJ2-3, with D possibly TRBD1 on 5 matching bases. The source is a human donor with alopecia areata. The starting material was CD4+ T cells sorted from blood, obtained at week 4, from a patient treated with tofacitinib. The CDR3 DNA is TGCAGCGTGGGGCGGAGCACAGATACGCAGTATTTT. Translated, it gives CSVGRSTDTQYF.